This T cell receptor beta chain was captured in a study of blood T cell repertoires in COVID-19. Only in-frame clones appear in the TCRdb table, and some are missing; sequencing was by immunoSEQ multiplex PCR. The data hold over 200,000 clones, with 75% to 85% observed a single time. This clone came up a few times. Germline loops: CDR1 SGHRS, CDR2 YFSETQ. J lost 2 bases, V lost 5 bases, and 6 bases had no gene match. The CDR3 is 15 residues long. The TCR comes from a man in his forties who had recovered from COVID-19. Sequenced sample: PBMCs or T cells enriched from blood (not recorded which). The chain carries TRBV5-1 and TRBJ2-1; 8 bases agree with TRBD2. CDR3 in DNA: TGCGCCAGCAGGTCAGCGGGAGCGGCCTACAATGAGCAGTTCTTC. It specifies CASRSAGAAYNEQFF.